These T cell receptor beta chains were read from a single sample in a study of shared clonotypes between healthy human individuals. Profiled with immunoSEQ multiplex PCR; TCRdb holds only in-frame clones, not every one. This table holds over a million clones, approximately 70% found once. The sample taken for sequencing was memory CD4+ T cells sorted from blood. Receptor source: a man aged 18 to 29 in good health. Both conserved end residues are part of each CDR3. Each record gives: J gene, V gene, clone size, D gene, CDR3 protein, CDR3 DNA. The D gene is left open where the match is weak. Some rows mark clone size as missing; the rest say once, few, many or name a class of expanded clone.

j_gene: TRBJ1-2
v_gene: TRBV10-3
abundance: NA
d_gene: TRBD1
CDR3aa: CAISEAQAGTGYGYTF
CDR3nt: TGTGCCATCAGTGAGGCCCAAGCCGGGACAGGCTATGGCTACACCTTC

j_gene: TRBJ2-7
v_gene: TRBV9
abundance: NA
d_gene: NA
CDR3aa: CASSVASGPREADEQYF
CDR3nt: TGTGCCAGCAGCGTAGCCTCTGGGCCCAGGGAGGCAGACGAGCAGTACTTC

j_gene: TRBJ1-4
v_gene: TRBV7-9
abundance: NA
d_gene: NA
CDR3aa: CASSPGGYEKLFF
CDR3nt: TGTGCCAGCAGCCCCGGGGGGTATGAAAAACTGTTTTTT

j_gene: TRBJ2-5
v_gene: TRBV19
abundance: NA
d_gene: NA
CDR3aa: CASSIDRAKTQYF
CDR3nt: TGTGCCAGTAGTATAGATCGGGCGAAGACCCAGTACTTC

j_gene: TRBJ1-5
v_gene: TRBV4-3
abundance: NA
d_gene: NA
CDR3aa: CASSQDRVQLRNNQPQHF
CDR3nt: TGCGCCAGCAGCCAAGATCGGGTTCAGCTACGGAACAATCAGCCCCAGCATTTT

j_gene: TRBJ1-1
v_gene: TRBV5-1
abundance: NA
d_gene: TRBD1
CDR3aa: CASSFTQGGGEAFF
CDR3nt: TGCGCCAGCAGCTTTACACAAGGGGGCGGGGAAGCTTTCTTT

j_gene: TRBJ1-2
v_gene: TRBV6-1
abundance: NA
d_gene: NA
CDR3aa: CASQGDPNYGYTF
CDR3nt: TGTGCCAGCCAGGGTGACCCTAACTATGGCTACACCTTC

j_gene: TRBJ2-2
v_gene: TRBV19
abundance: NA
d_gene: NA
CDR3aa: CASSIVSGPNTGELFF
CDR3nt: TGTGCCAGTAGTATAGTATCAGGCCCGAACACCGGGGAGCTGTTTTTT

j_gene: TRBJ1-6
v_gene: TRBV10-3
abundance: NA
d_gene: TRBD1
CDR3aa: CAISTGENSPLHF
CDR3nt: TGTGCCATCTCGACAGGGGAGAATTCACCCCTCCACTTT

j_gene: TRBJ2-7
v_gene: TRBV5-6
abundance: NA
d_gene: NA
CDR3aa: CASSLNHQGYEQYF
CDR3nt: TGTGCCAGCAGCTTAAACCATCAGGGCTACGAGCAGTACTTC

j_gene: TRBJ2-2
v_gene: TRBV10-3
abundance: NA
d_gene: NA
CDR3aa: CAITRSVNTGELFF
CDR3nt: TGTGCCATCACGCGGTCGGTGAACACCGGGGAGCTGTTTTTT

j_gene: TRBJ1-2
v_gene: TRBV29-1
abundance: once
d_gene: NA
CDR3aa: CSAGGGGYGYTF
CDR3nt: TGCAGCGCCGGAGGGGGAGGCTATGGCTACACCTTC

j_gene: TRBJ2-3
v_gene: TRBV6-1
abundance: NA
d_gene: NA
CDR3aa: CASMAPGAGTDTQYF
CDR3nt: TGTGCCAGCATGGCTCCGGGGGCGGGCACAGATACGCAGTATTTT

j_gene: TRBJ2-3
v_gene: TRBV9
abundance: NA
d_gene: NA
CDR3aa: CASSPRGGSTDTQYF
CDR3nt: TGTGCCAGCAGCCCGAGGGGGGGTAGCACAGATACGCAGTATTTT

j_gene: TRBJ2-7
v_gene: TRBV6-1
abundance: NA
d_gene: TRBD2
CDR3aa: CASRDLAGGGEQYF
CDR3nt: TGTGCCAGCAGGGATCTAGCGGGGGGTGGCGAGCAGTACTTC

j_gene: TRBJ2-7
v_gene: TRBV19
abundance: NA
d_gene: TRBD1
CDR3aa: CASSIGQGASYEQYF
CDR3nt: TGTGCCAGTAGTATAGGACAGGGGGCATCTTACGAGCAGTACTTC

j_gene: TRBJ2-7
v_gene: TRBV28
abundance: few
d_gene: NA
CDR3aa: CASTDSSSYEQYF
CDR3nt: TGTGCCAGTACGGACAGCAGCTCCTACGAGCAGTACTTC

j_gene: TRBJ1-5
v_gene: TRBV10-3
abundance: NA
d_gene: NA
CDR3aa: CAISESSPGANQPQHF
CDR3nt: TGTGCCATCAGTGAGTCCAGCCCGGGGGCGAATCAGCCCCAGCATTTT

j_gene: TRBJ1-5
v_gene: TRBV5-6
abundance: few
d_gene: NA
CDR3aa: CASSPGGSWNQPQHF
CDR3nt: TGTGCCAGCAGCCCCGGCGGGAGTTGGAATCAGCCCCAGCATTTT

j_gene: TRBJ2-5
v_gene: TRBV5-1
abundance: NA
d_gene: TRBD2
CDR3aa: CASSSRSGGEETQYF
CDR3nt: TGCGCCAGCAGCTCGCGTAGCGGGGGGGAAGAGACCCAGTACTTC

j_gene: TRBJ2-3
v_gene: TRBV5-1
abundance: NA
d_gene: NA
CDR3aa: CASSLGGANTDTQYF
CDR3nt: TGCGCCAGCAGCTTGGGGGGAGCTAACACAGATACGCAGTATTTT

j_gene: TRBJ1-4
v_gene: TRBV4-3
abundance: NA
d_gene: TRBD1
CDR3aa: CASSQGTGGEGEKLFF
CDR3nt: TGCGCCAGCAGCCAAGGGACAGGGGGCGAAGGGGAAAAGCTGTTTTTT

j_gene: TRBJ1-1
v_gene: TRBV7-6
abundance: NA
d_gene: NA
CDR3aa: CASSLKAGGTEAFF
CDR3nt: TGTGCCAGCAGCTTAAAGGCCGGGGGTACTGAAGCTTTCTTT

j_gene: TRBJ2-7
v_gene: TRBV27
abundance: NA
d_gene: NA
CDR3aa: CASSLDGRSFGEQYF
CDR3nt: TGTGCCAGCAGTTTAGACGGCAGGTCCTTCGGCGAGCAGTACTTC

j_gene: TRBJ2-2
v_gene: TRBV30
abundance: once
d_gene: TRBD2
CDR3aa: CAWEHPGGGNTGELFF
CDR3nt: TGTGCCTGGGAGCACCCGGGGGGGGGTAACACCGGGGAGCTGTTTTTT

j_gene: TRBJ2-3
v_gene: TRBV7-6
abundance: NA
d_gene: NA
CDR3aa: CASSLGGGTKDTQYF
CDR3nt: TGTGCCAGCAGCTTAGGTGGAGGGACAAAAGATACGCAGTATTTT

j_gene: TRBJ2-5
v_gene: TRBV5-1
abundance: NA
d_gene: NA
CDR3aa: CASSLGTKWGETQYF
CDR3nt: TGCGCCAGCAGCCTCGGGACAAAGTGGGGGGAGACCCAGTACTTC

j_gene: TRBJ2-1
v_gene: TRBV6-1
abundance: few
d_gene: NA
CDR3aa: CAAQLPSSYNEQFF
CDR3nt: TGTGCCGCACAACTACCGAGCTCCTACAATGAGCAGTTCTTC

j_gene: TRBJ2-5
v_gene: TRBV2
abundance: few
d_gene: NA
CDR3aa: CASSPSGIRETQYF
CDR3nt: TGTGCCAGCAGTCCCTCGGGGATAAGGGAGACCCAGTACTTC

j_gene: TRBJ2-3
v_gene: TRBV6-1
abundance: many
d_gene: TRBD2
CDR3aa: CASSERSSGVITDTQYF
CDR3nt: TGTGCCAGCAGTGAAAGGTCTAGCGGGGTGATCACAGATACGCAGTATTTT

j_gene: TRBJ2-2
v_gene: TRBV5-1
abundance: NA
d_gene: NA
CDR3aa: CASRSNTGELFF
CDR3nt: TGCGCCAGCAGGAGTAACACCGGGGAGCTGTTTTTT

j_gene: TRBJ2-2
v_gene: TRBV11-2
abundance: NA
d_gene: NA
CDR3aa: CASQKSGTLANTGELFF
CDR3nt: TGTGCCAGCCAAAAATCGGGGACACTCGCGAACACCGGGGAGCTGTTTTTT

j_gene: TRBJ1-1
v_gene: TRBV6-5
abundance: NA
d_gene: TRBD1
CDR3aa: CASRQQGAVNTEAFF
CDR3nt: TGTGCCAGCAGACAACAGGGGGCGGTGAACACTGAAGCTTTCTTT

j_gene: TRBJ2-3
v_gene: TRBV2
abundance: NA
d_gene: TRBD2
CDR3aa: CASIFGLAGKDTQYF
CDR3nt: TGTGCCAGCATTTTCGGACTAGCGGGGAAGGATACGCAGTATTTT

j_gene: TRBJ1-1
v_gene: TRBV2
abundance: NA
d_gene: NA
CDR3aa: CASSEAVTSSVNTEAFF
CDR3nt: TGTGCCAGCAGTGAAGCGGTCACATCCTCGGTGAACACTGAAGCTTTCTTT

j_gene: TRBJ1-2
v_gene: TRBV2
abundance: NA
d_gene: NA
CDR3aa: CASSEVGHILYGYTF
CDR3nt: TGTGCCAGCAGTGAAGTAGGGCACATCCTCTATGGCTACACCTTC

j_gene: TRBJ1-2
v_gene: TRBV5-1
abundance: NA
d_gene: TRBD1
CDR3aa: CASSTGGYKNYGYTF
CDR3nt: TGCGCCAGCAGCACAGGGGGTTATAAGAACTATGGCTACACCTTC

j_gene: TRBJ2-3
v_gene: TRBV5-1
abundance: NA
d_gene: NA
CDR3aa: CASSLEMYGGGTDTQYF
CDR3nt: TGCGCCAGCAGCTTGGAGATGTACGGGGGAGGCACAGATACGCAGTATTTT

j_gene: TRBJ2-2
v_gene: TRBV15
abundance: NA
d_gene: NA
CDR3aa: CATSRVTGAATNTGELFF
CDR3nt: TGTGCCACCAGCAGAGTCACCGGGGCAGCAACAAACACCGGGGAGCTGTTTTTT

j_gene: TRBJ1-3
v_gene: TRBV19
abundance: few
d_gene: NA
CDR3aa: CASKEQSSGNTIYF
CDR3nt: TGTGCCAGTAAGGAACAGAGCTCTGGAAACACCATATATTTT

j_gene: TRBJ1-1
v_gene: TRBV2
abundance: NA
d_gene: NA
CDR3aa: CASSDLGANTEAFF
CDR3nt: TGTGCCAGCAGTGATCTGGGAGCGAACACTGAAGCTTTCTTT

j_gene: TRBJ2-5
v_gene: TRBV30
abundance: once
d_gene: NA
CDR3aa: CAWSVSDGTQYF
CDR3nt: TGTGCCTGGAGTGTTAGTGATGGGACCCAGTACTTC

j_gene: TRBJ2-3
v_gene: TRBV5-4
abundance: NA
d_gene: TRBD1
CDR3aa: CASSSIDRGTTDTQYF
CDR3nt: TGTGCCAGCAGCTCTATAGACAGGGGAACAACAGATACGCAGTATTTT

j_gene: TRBJ2-4
v_gene: TRBV30
abundance: few
d_gene: TRBD2
CDR3aa: CAWRGGRNIQYF
CDR3nt: TGTGCCTGGCGGGGAGGGAGAAACATTCAGTACTTC

j_gene: TRBJ2-5
v_gene: TRBV27
abundance: NA
d_gene: NA
CDR3aa: CASSSARQQETQYF
CDR3nt: TGTGCCAGCAGTTCCGCTCGGCAGCAAGAGACCCAGTACTTC